This T cell receptor beta chain was observed in a study of identifying expanded T cells in peripheral blood. Findings and limits, study-wide: Approximately 1.1 clones differed between technical replicates, versus 16.4 and 19 over time. Two-week clone count variance significantly increased as total template count grew.

Healthy donors had no documented immune events, such as infections, while sampled. V was clipped by 5 bases and J by 2 bases, with 13 bases between them. Germline-derived CDR1 and CDR2 are LNHDA and SQIVND (reference sequence). This CDR3 spans 15 amino acids. Concerning this clone itself: As yet, its antigen is unknown.

TCRdb's table, derived via immunoSEQ multiplex PCR, lists solely in-frame clones and lacks some. Altogether 80,000 to 90,000 clones are present, approximately 91% being singletons, with the ten largest covering 2.8%. The rearrangement links TRBV19 to TRBJ1-5; D call uncertain. The material sequenced was blood. This TCR was recovered from a person aged 18 to 75 in good health. CDR3 sequence: CASSFSGKGNQPQHF. The DNA of the CDR3 is TGTGCCAGTAGTTTCTCGGGGAAAGGCAATCAGCCCCAGCATTTT.